The clone carrying this TCR beta chain showed up just once. Antigen: not known. This entry belongs to a study of T cell responses to AZD1222 COVID-19 vaccine. Some clones are missing from TCRdb's copy, which holds only in-frame ones; the method was immunoSEQ multiplex PCR. The table records roughly 80,000 clones, roughly 87% of them present only once. The CDR3 consists of 16 residues. V lost 1 base, J lost 3 bases, and 10 bases stayed unmatched. Germline CDR1 SQVTM, CDR2 ANQGSEA. Whole-study findings and limits: Baseline antibody screening turned up just a handful of seropositive AZD1222 recipients. Across the whole spike, CD4 TCRs peaked at regions 160-218 and 743-854. Of spike-specific TCRs, nearly half reportedly target regions left unmutated in variants.

Sequenced here: peripheral blood, sampled on day 0 of MenACWY control vaccination. The genes are TRBV29-1 and TRBJ1-2, with TRBD1 matching 8 bases. The source of this sequence is an adult in good health. This CDR3 is CSVEGPGTGGHYGYTF. CDR3 in DNA: TGCAGCGTTGAAGGCCCTGGTACAGGGGGTCACTATGGCTACACCTTC.